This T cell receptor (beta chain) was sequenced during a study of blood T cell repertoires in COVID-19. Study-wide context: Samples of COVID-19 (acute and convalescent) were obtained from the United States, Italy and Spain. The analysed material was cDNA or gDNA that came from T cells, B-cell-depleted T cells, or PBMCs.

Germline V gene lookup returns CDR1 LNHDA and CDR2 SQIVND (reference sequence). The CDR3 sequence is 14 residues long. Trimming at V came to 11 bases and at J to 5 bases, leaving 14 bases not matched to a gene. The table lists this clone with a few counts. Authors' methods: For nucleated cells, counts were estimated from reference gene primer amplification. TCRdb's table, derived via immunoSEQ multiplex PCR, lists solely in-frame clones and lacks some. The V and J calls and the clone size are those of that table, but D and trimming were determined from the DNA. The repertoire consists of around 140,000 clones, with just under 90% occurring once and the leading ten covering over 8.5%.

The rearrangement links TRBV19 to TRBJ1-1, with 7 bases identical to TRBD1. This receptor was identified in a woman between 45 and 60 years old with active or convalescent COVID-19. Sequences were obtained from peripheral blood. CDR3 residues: CACSQTGSRTEAFF. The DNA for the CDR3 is TGTGCCTGCTCACAGACAGGGAGTCGTACTGAAGCTTTCTTT.